These 29 T cell receptor beta chains originate from one sample sequenced in a study of control samples from healthy donors and cancer patients. Measured with immunoSEQ multiplex PCR; TCRdb has only the in-frame clones, and not every one. Of about 120,000 clones in the sample, roughly 91% were seen once. The source material was blood. These receptors originate from a woman between 65 and 79 years old in good health.

This chain connects TRBV5-1 to TRBJ2-2; D is perhaps TRBD1 (6 bases). Germline loops: CDR1 SGHRS, CDR2 YFSETQ. V gave up 6 bases and J gave up 1 base, with 10 bases separating them. CDR3 length: 14 residues. This chain's CDR3 is CASMWGQNTGELFF. As DNA, the CDR3 is TGCGCCAGCATGTGGGGACAGAACACCGGGGAGCTGTTTTTT.

The rearrangement joins TRBV9 to TRBJ1-1; D unclear. The CDR3 covers 14 residues. Germline CDR1 SGDLS, CDR2 YYNGEE. V dropped 3 bases and J dropped 3 bases, with 12 bases sitting between them. CDR3 loop: CASSGRLWDTEAFF. CDR3 nucleotides: TGTGCCAGCAGCGGCAGGCTGTGGGACACTGAAGCTTTCTTT.

The V and J genes are TRBV4-1 and TRBJ2-1; 12 bases map to TRBD2. This CDR3 region has 18 residues. Germline values: CDR1 MGHRA, CDR2 YSYEKL. V shed 1 base, J shed 0 bases, and the junction held 4 bases outside the gene matches. This chain's CDR3 is CASSQVGLAGSSYNEQFF. CDR3 bases: TGCGCCAGCAGCCAAGTCGGACTAGCGGGGAGCTCCTACAATGAGCAGTTCTTC.

This clone appeared once. This chain joins TRBV7-6 and TRBJ1-1; TRBD1 matches at 9 bases. Germline loops: CDR1 SGHVS, CDR2 FNYEAQ. The ends lost 8 bases at V and 3 bases at J; junction bases unmatched: 13. The CDR3 sequence is 16 residues long. The DNA of the CDR3 is TGTGCCAGCGAGCGGTTCGGACAGGGGTTAGACACTGAAGCTTTCTTT. It encodes CASERFGQGLDTEAFF. The full variable domain, in which reference TRBV7-6 and TRBJ1-1 provide the parts outside the CDR3, is GAGVSQSPRYKVTKRGQDVALRCDPISGHVSLYWYRQALGQGPEFLTYFNYEAQQDKSGLPNDRFSAERPEGSISTLTIQRTEQRDSAMYRCASERFGQGLDTEAFFGQGTRLTVV.

The chain carries TRBV2 and TRBJ1-2; unclear D gene. Germline CDR1 SNHLY, CDR2 FYNNEI. This CDR3 is 13 amino acids long. Between the trimmed V and J ends, which lost 7 bases and 2 bases, there was a span of 11 bases. In DNA, the CDR3 is TGTGCCAGCACCCCGGGCCCCAACTATGGCTACACCTTC. Its protein is CASTPGPNYGYTF.

The chain recombines TRBV19 with TRBJ2-1; TRBD2 matches at 9 bases. The CDR3 is made up of 17 amino acids. Germline CDR1 is LNHDA and CDR2 is SQIVND (reference sequence). V was clipped by 8 bases and J by 9 bases; unmatched bases: 20. Here the CDR3 DNA reads TGTGCCAGTGGTCCCTCAGGCGGGGGGGCCGAGATAAGTGAGCAGTTCTTC. Its protein is CASGPSGGGAEISEQFF.

This chain connects TRBV5-1 to TRBJ2-3, with 7 bases lining up with TRBD1. Trimming took 4 bases from V and 2 from J; bases not matched to a gene: 4. This CDR3 is 14 amino acids long. Germline loops: CDR1 SGHRS, CDR2 YFSETQ. The CDR3 region is CASSPGQDTDTQYF. The CDR3 DNA is TGCGCCAGCAGCCCCGGACAGGACACAGATACGCAGTATTTT.

The chain combines TRBV19 with TRBJ2-2; weak D call: TRBD2 (5 bases). The CDR3 runs 16 residues. Germline V gene sequence: CDR1 LNHDA, CDR2 SQIVND (reference sequence). The germline V and J ends were trimmed by 2 bases and 5 bases, with 15 bases remaining between them. Here the CDR3 DNA reads TGTGCCAGTAGTATACCCCGCGGCTCGGGGACCGGGGAGCTGTTTTTT. This encodes CASSIPRGSGTGELFF.

The gene calls are TRBV5-1 and TRBJ2-5, with D uncertain. The germline gives CDR1 SGHRS, CDR2 YFSETQ. This CDR3 comprises 13 residues. V dropped 1 base and J dropped 1 base, with 5 bases sitting between them. This chain's CDR3 is CASSLPGQETQYF. As DNA, the CDR3 is TGCGCCAGCAGCTTGCCTGGCCAAGAGACCCAGTACTTC.

V gene TRBV15 combines with J gene TRBJ2-7; no firm D call. CDR3 size: 14 residues. V lost 6 bases and J lost 0, with 12 bases in between. The germline gives CDR1 LNHNV, CDR2 YYDKDF (reference sequence). CDR3 in amino acids: CATRVDTNSYEQYF. In DNA, the CDR3 is TGTGCCACCAGAGTTGACACAAACTCCTACGAGCAGTACTTC.

The chain carries TRBV7-2 and TRBJ2-1, with TRBD2 as a possible D gene (7 bases). The V and J ends lost 0 bases and 7 bases respectively, with 13 bases between them. The CDR3 consists of 15 residues. The V gene's germline CDR1 is SGHTA and CDR2 FQGNSA. The CDR3 nucleotides read TGTGCCAGCAGCTTAGCGGGGGGGCGTAGGAATGAGCAGTTCTTC. Translated, it gives CASSLAGGRRNEQFF.

Turning to this clone: The same CDR3 arises from other DNA sequences in this sample as well. CDR3 bases: TGTGCCAGCAGACGACAGGGGGATCAGCCCCAGCATTTT. This gives the protein CASRRQGDQPQHF. The chain has TRBV6-5 and TRBJ1-5, with 9 bases lining up with TRBD1. Germline CDR1 is MNHEY and CDR2 is SVGAGI. V lost 6 bases and J lost 5; bases outside the gene matches: 2. The CDR3 consists of 13 residues.

This chain joins TRBV29-1 and TRBJ2-3, with D perhaps matching TRBD2 (5 bases). The CDR3 consists of 15 residues. Germline V CDR1 and CDR2: SQVTM, ANQGSEA. The V end lost 2 bases, the J end lost 0 bases, and 12 bases lay between the germline ends. CDR3 region: CSVEPASFSTDTQYF. For the CDR3, the DNA is TGCAGCGTTGAACCGGCTAGCTTTAGCACAGATACGCAGTATTTT.

This rearrangement joins TRBV6-6 to TRBJ2-7; a possible D gene is TRBD2 (7 bases). Between the trimmed V and J ends, which lost 2 bases and 4 bases, there was a span of 15 bases. The CDR3 consists of 15 residues. CDR1 is MNHNY and CDR2 is SVGAGI in the germline V gene (reference sequence). Here the CDR3 DNA reads TGTGCCAGCAGTTACGGGGCGGGGGCCAGATACGAGCAGTACTTC. It specifies CASSYGAGARYEQYF.

This clone was seen once. V gene TRBV19 combines with J gene TRBJ1-3; perhaps TRBD1 as D (5 bases). Per the germline V gene, CDR1 is LNHDA and CDR2 is SQIVND (reference sequence). The CDR3 is made up of 16 amino acids. V was trimmed by 3 bases and J by 1 base, leaving 13 bases between them. CDR3 sequence reads: CASSMALGRSGNTIYF. The DNA of the CDR3 is TGTGCCAGTAGTATGGCCCTGGGACGATCTGGAAACACCATATATTTT.

V gene TRBV15 combines with J gene TRBJ1-5, with unresolved D. The germline V gene has CDR1 LNHNV and CDR2 YYDKDF (reference sequence). The V end lost 5 bases, the J end lost 2 bases, and 13 bases lay between the germline ends. The length of the CDR3 is 15 residues. CDR3 sequence: CATSVRGRGNQPQHF. CDR3 DNA sequence: TGTGCCACCAGCGTCCGGGGTCGAGGCAATCAGCCCCAGCATTTT.

The chain joins TRBV12-3 or TRBV12-4 to TRBJ1-2, with 7 bases identical to TRBD1. The trim removed 6 bases at V and 3 bases at J, leaving 4 bases unmatched. The CDR3 consists of 13 residues. In nucleotides, the CDR3 is TGTGCCAGCAGCCGACAGGGTGACTATGGCTACACCTTC. This gives the protein CASSRQGDYGYTF.

CDR3 sequence (DNA): TGTGCCAGCAGGGGGCGCGGCCCATACAATGAGCAGTTCTTC. It specifies CASRGRGPYNEQFF. The rearrangement joins TRBV7-8 to TRBJ2-1, with D possibly matching TRBD1 (5 bases). V lost 6 bases and J 4 bases, leaving 13 bases between the germline ends. The CDR3 totals 14 residues. Germline V gives CDR1 SGHVS, CDR2 FQNEAQ. Filled out from reference TRBV7-8 and TRBJ2-1, the complete variable domain reads GAGVSQSPRYKVAKRGQDVALRCDPISGHVSLFWYQQALGQGPEFLTYFQNEAQLDKSGLPSDRFFAERPEGSVSTLKIQRTQQEDSAVYLCASRGRGPYNEQFFGPGTRLTVL.

This rearrangement joins TRBV7-3 to TRBJ1-1, with D perhaps matching TRBD1 (6 bases). The length of the CDR3 is 14 residues. V was shortened by 5 bases and J by 1 base, with 11 bases between the two germline ends. Germline CDR1 is SGHTA and CDR2 is FQGTGA. The CDR3 loop is CASSQDRWNTEAFF. The CDR3 DNA reads TGTGCCAGCAGCCAGGACAGATGGAACACTGAAGCTTTCTTT.

The rearrangement joins TRBV2 to TRBJ2-3; the D gene is possibly TRBD2 (6 bases). The CDR3 consists of 13 residues. Trimming took off 6 bases at V and 5 bases at J, with 12 bases between the two ends. In germline, CDR1 is SNHLY, CDR2 FYNNEI. The CDR3 loop reads CASREGTGDTQYF. The CDR3 region has the DNA TGTGCCAGCAGGGAGGGTACGGGAGATACGCAGTATTTT. Looking up the rest from reference TRBV2 and TRBJ2-3 gives the full variable domain: EPEVTQTPSHQVTQMGQEVILRCVPISNHLYFYWYRQILGQKVEFLVSFYNNEISEKSEIFDDQFSVERPDGSNFTLKIRSTKLEDSAMYFCASREGTGDTQYFGPGTRLTVL.

This clone is a singleton in its sample. CDR3 DNA: TGTGCCAGCAGCGGGACAGGATCGGGCGGCTACACCTTC. It is translated as CASSGTGSGGYTF. V gene TRBV12-3 or TRBV12-4 combines with J gene TRBJ1-2, with 8 bases identical to TRBD1. With V trimmed by 6 bases and J by 8 bases, 8 bases remained unmatched. There are 13 residues in the CDR3.

This chain links TRBV5-1 with TRBJ2-1; 8 positions agree with TRBD1. V lost 0 bases and J lost 0; bases outside the gene matches: 8. The germline V gene encodes CDR1 SGHRS and CDR2 YFSETQ. CDR3 length equals 18 residues. CDR3 residues: CASSLVSRGHSSYNEQFF. CDR3 bases: TGCGCCAGCAGCTTGGTCAGCAGGGGGCACAGCTCCTACAATGAGCAGTTCTTC. The entire variable domain, with the rest obtained from reference TRBV5-1 and TRBJ2-1, is as follows: KAGVTQTPRYLIKTRGQQVTLSCSPISGHRSVSWYQQTPGQGLQFLFEYFSETQRNKGNFPGRFSGRQFSNSRSEMNVSTLELGDSALYLCASSLVSRGHSSYNEQFFGPGTRLTVL.

The chain carries TRBV6-5 and TRBJ1-1; a possible D gene is TRBD1 (5 bases). CDR1 is MNHEY and CDR2 is SVGAGI in the germline V gene. CDR3 length equals 15 residues. The V end was cut by 2 bases, the J end by 6 bases, with 16 bases between. Here the CDR3 DNA reads TGTGCCAGCAGTTACGACAGCAGAAAAAGGTCTGAAGCTTTCTTT. It yields the protein CASSYDSRKRSEAFF.

The genes are TRBV5-4 and TRBJ2-1, with 9 bases identical to TRBD1. Looked up from germline, CDR1 is SGHNT and CDR2 is YYREEE (reference sequence). This CDR3 comprises 15 residues. The J segment lost 3 bases and the V segment lost 3 bases, leaving 4 bases of the junction unmatched. CDR3 sequence reads: CASSSPGQGYNEQFF. In DNA form, the CDR3 reads TGTGCCAGCAGCTCGCCGGGACAGGGCTACAATGAGCAGTTCTTC.

The chain combines TRBV7-2 with TRBJ2-1, with 11 bases that match TRBD2. The CDR3 totals 19 residues. CDR1 SGHTA and CDR2 FQGNSA come from the germline V gene. J was trimmed by 0 bases and V by 5 bases; bases with no gene match: 12. The CDR3 here is CASSAYTIAGGNSYNEQFF. CDR3 nucleotide sequence: TGTGCCAGCAGCGCGTACACCATAGCGGGGGGGAACTCCTACAATGAGCAGTTCTTC.

The rearrangement links TRBV3-1 (or the pseudogene TRBV3-2) to TRBJ2-7; TRBD2 matches at 13 bases. The CDR3 sequence is 17 residues long. Germline V gene lookup returns CDR1 LGHDT and CDR2 YNNKEL (reference sequence). Germline trimming cut 1 base from V and 1 base from J; bases unmatched to any gene: 4. In DNA form, the CDR3 reads TGTGCCAGCAGCCAAGGAATGGGACTAGCGGGGTCCTACGAGCAGTACTTC. Its protein product is CASSQGMGLAGSYEQYF.

About this clone: The junction departs from the called germline gene at one end, perhaps through a read error. This chain connects TRBV6-1 to TRBJ1-4; D gene unclear. This CDR3 region has 13 residues. Germline values: CDR1 MNHNS, CDR2 SASEGT. The DNA for the CDR3 is TGTGCCAGCAGTGAGAACGGACGGACCACCCGGTTCTTT. This sequence encodes CASSENGRTTRFF.

This chain links TRBV9 with TRBJ1-4; 7 nucleotides line up with TRBD1. V lost 2 bases and J lost 5; bases outside the gene matches: 9. The CDR3 runs 16 residues. Per germline, CDR1 SGDLS and CDR2 YYNGEE. The CDR3 loop reads CASSVAGGTGNEKLFF. Here the CDR3 DNA reads TGTGCCAGCAGCGTCGCAGGGGGGACTGGGAATGAAAAACTGTTTTTT.

The J gene is TRBJ1-5, the V gene TRBV27; the D is unclear. The CDR3 loop spans 15 amino acids. CDR1 MNHEY and CDR2 SMNVEV come from the germline V gene (reference sequence). The germline V and J ends were trimmed by 3 bases and 0 bases, with 9 bases remaining between them. CDR3 sequence (DNA): TGTGCCAGCAGTTTGGAAAGGGCTAGCAATCAGCCCCAGCATTTT. It yields the protein CASSLERASNQPQHF.